One sample yielded the 2 T cell receptor beta chains listed below, sequenced in a study of OX40 agonist ivuxolimab in advanced cancers. Only in-frame clones appear in the TCRdb table, and some are missing; sequencing was by immunoSEQ multiplex PCR. The table includes approximately 25,000 clones, 77% detected once. The material sequenced was CD4+ or CD8+ T cells sorted from blood, taken in a trial of the OX40 agonist ivuxolimab. The receptor source for this set is an adult with an advanced solid tumor such as melanoma, head and neck, liver or kidney cancer.

The rearrangement links TRBV4-2 to TRBJ1-2, with D possibly TRBD1 on 5 matching bases. This CDR3 spans 14 amino acids. The V end was cut by 3 bases, the J end by 2 bases, with 10 bases between. Germline CDR1 LGHNA, CDR2 YNFKEQ. The CDR3 is CASSQQEGNYGYTF. The CDR3 DNA reads as TGTGCCAGCAGCCAGCAAGAGGGGAACTATGGCTACACCTTC.

The genes are TRBV6-6 and TRBJ1-1; no reliable D call. With 5 bases removed from V and 5 bases from J, the gap between germline ends came to 12 bases. The CDR3 contains 13 residues. Germline V gene data show CDR1 as MNHNY and CDR2 as SVGAGI (reference sequence). The CDR3 DNA follows: TGTGCCAGCAGTCTCTTACCGAGAACTGAAGCTTTCTTT. Residues: CASSLLPRTEAFF.